These 17 T cell receptor beta chains were sequenced from one sample in a study of blood T cell repertoires in COVID-19. This table comes from immunoSEQ multiplex PCR, and its TCRdb copy is limited to in-frame clones, with some not included. Here the sample spans 200,000 to 250,000 clones, 75% to 85% being singletons. The sample consisted of peripheral blood. The receptors shown here come from a woman between 65 and 79 years old with COVID-19, enrolled during active disease.

The V and J genes are TRBV2 and TRBJ1-1, with D possibly TRBD1 on 5 matching bases. This CDR3 has 13 residues. The V gene's germline CDR1 is SNHLY and CDR2 FYNNEI. V lost 5 bases to trimming and J lost 4 bases, with 11 bases between them. CDR3 region: CASSRREGTEAFF. The CDR3 DNA follows: TGTGCCAGCAGTCGCAGGGAGGGCACTGAAGCTTTCTTT.

J is TRBJ2-2 and V is TRBV5-5, with a weak D call TRBD1 (5 bases). The germline V and J ends were trimmed by 0 bases and 2 bases, with 8 bases remaining between them. This CDR3 comprises 15 residues. Germline CDR1 SGHKS, CDR2 YYEKEE (reference sequence). The chain's CDR3 is CASSLAGQNTGELFF. The CDR3 DNA follows: TGTGCCAGCAGCTTGGCCGGACAAAACACCGGGGAGCTGTTTTTT.

V gene TRBV30 combines with J gene TRBJ1-6, with a possible D match to TRBD1 (6 bases). Germline CDR1 GTSNPN, CDR2 SVGIG (reference sequence). V lost 4 bases and J lost 2, with 9 bases in between. The length of the CDR3 is 14 residues. In nucleotides, the CDR3 is TGTGCCTGGAACGGACAGACCTATAATTCACCCCTCCACTTT. As protein: CAWNGQTYNSPLHF.

This sequence joins TRBV7-9 and TRBJ2-7; D possibly corresponds to TRBD2 (8 bases). This CDR3 is built from 17 residues. Germline V gene lookup returns CDR1 SEHNR and CDR2 FQNEAQ (reference sequence). V was cut by 0 bases and J by 2 bases, with 17 bases left in between. The CDR3 nucleotides read TGTGCCAGCAGCTTAGCCGGGAGGGGACAGAATCCCTACGAGCAGTACTTC. This translates into CASSLAGRGQNPYEQYF.

The chain uses TRBV7-6 and TRBJ1-2; D may be TRBD1 (5 bases). The CDR3 spans 16 residues. Germline lookup yields CDR1 SGHVS and CDR2 FNYEAQ. The germline V and J ends were trimmed by 5 bases and 5 bases, with 21 bases remaining between them. The CDR3 here is CASSAKLHFGGYGYTF. The CDR3 DNA sequence: TGTGCCAGCAGCGCAAAGCTACATTTCGGGGGATATGGCTACACCTTC.

The chain couples TRBV4-2 to TRBJ2-7; a possible D gene is TRBD1 (5 bases). The CDR3 length is 16 residues. V lost 0 bases and J lost 3, with 15 bases in between. Germline V gene sequence: CDR1 LGHNA, CDR2 YNFKEQ. The CDR3 is CASSQEWQGSLYEQYF. CDR3 sequence (DNA): TGTGCCAGCAGCCAAGAGTGGCAGGGATCCCTCTACGAGCAGTACTTC.

The rearrangement uses TRBV11-3 and TRBJ2-1; D gene uncertain. CDR1 SGHNT and CDR2 YENEEA come from the germline V gene. The V and J ends lost 6 bases and 0 bases respectively, with 6 bases between them. The length of the CDR3 is 13 residues. In nucleotides, the CDR3 is TGTGCCAGCAGGCAGGACTCCTACAATGAGCAGTTCTTC. Its translation: CASRQDSYNEQFF. The full variable domain, in which reference TRBV11-3 and TRBJ2-1 provide the parts outside the CDR3, is EAGVVQSPRYKIIEKKQPVAFWCNPISGHNTLYWYLQNLGQGPELLIRYENEEAVDDSQLPKDRFSAERLKGVDSTLKIQPAELGDSAVYLCASRQDSYNEQFFGPGTRLTVL.

The chain has TRBV18 and TRBJ2-1, with TRBD1 as a possible D gene (5 bases). The CDR3 spans 18 residues. Deletions cut 4 bases from V and 7 bases from J, with 26 bases between. The germline CDR1 and CDR2 sequences are KGHSH and LQKENI. The CDR3 region has the DNA TGTGCCAGCTCACTGGTGCTCCCTGCAGGGTACGTCGGGAATGAGCAGTTCTTC. It specifies CASSLVLPAGYVGNEQFF.

The rearrangement joins TRBV3-1 (or the pseudogene TRBV3-2) to TRBJ2-1, with 8 bases identical to TRBD2. Germline-derived CDR1 and CDR2 are LGHDT and YNNKEL (reference sequence). This CDR3 is 17 amino acids long. Trimming cost V 4 bases and J 9 bases; bases outside gene matches: 17. CDR3 in DNA: TGTGCCAGCAGCCGTAACTTCGGGACTAGATACCTCGGTGAGCAGTTCTTC. It specifies CASSRNFGTRYLGEQFF.

The chain links TRBV6-5 to TRBJ1-1, with 10 bases aligning to TRBD1. CDR3 length: 13 residues. Germline V CDR1 and CDR2: MNHEY, SVGAGI. Germline trimming cut 8 bases from V and 6 bases from J; bases unmatched to any gene: 6. This CDR3 reads CASLRQGASEAFF. The CDR3 DNA reads TGTGCCAGCCTGAGACAGGGGGCCTCTGAAGCTTTCTTT.

On this clone: Different DNA sequences within this sample yield the same CDR3. The CDR3 DNA reads TGCGCCAGCAGCCAAGATAGGACAGGGCGAGGCTACACCTTC. Its protein is CASSQDRTGRGYTF. The genes are TRBV4-3 and TRBJ1-2, with TRBD1 identical over 8 bases. J lost 8 bases, V lost 0 bases, and 5 bases had no gene match. CDR1 is LGHNA, CDR2 YSLEER, per germline. This CDR3 spans 14 amino acids.

This chain uses TRBV20-1 with TRBJ1-2, with TRBD1 identical over 8 bases. In germline, CDR1 is DFQATT, CDR2 SNEGSKA (reference sequence). This CDR3 is built from 12 residues. V dropped 3 bases and J dropped 4; count of bases not matched to a gene: 1. The CDR3: CSASQGAYGYTF. The DNA for the CDR3 is TGCAGTGCTAGTCAGGGGGCCTATGGCTACACCTTC.

The chain has TRBV6-5 and TRBJ2-2; 11 bases are a match to TRBD1. The CDR3 is 15 residues long. The junction had 4 bases not matched to a gene; V was cut back by 5 bases and J by 5 bases. From germline, CDR1 is MNHEY and CDR2 SVGAGI. The chain's CDR3 is CASSPGTGGTGELFF. The DNA for the CDR3 is TGTGCCAGCAGTCCCGGGACAGGGGGAACCGGGGAGCTGTTTTTT.

J is TRBJ1-6 and V is TRBV7-2; 10 nucleotides align to TRBD1. The J segment lost 10 bases and the V segment lost 5 bases, leaving 8 bases of the junction unmatched. Germline V gene lookup returns CDR1 SGHTA and CDR2 FQGNSA. This CDR3 region has 15 residues. For the CDR3, the DNA is TGTGCCAGCAGCCTCTTGGGACAGGGGATGTCACCCCTCCACTTT. This translates into CASSLLGQGMSPLHF.

This clone was detected once. The V call is TRBV5-5, the J call TRBJ1-3; unclear D gene. The CDR3 totals 14 residues. Germline CDR1 and CDR2: SGHKS and YYEKEE (reference sequence). V gave up 3 bases and J gave up 0 bases, with 7 bases separating them. CDR3 region: CASSSIDSGNTIYF. The DNA of the CDR3 is TGTGCCAGCAGCTCCATAGACTCTGGAAACACCATATATTTT.

This chain uses TRBV2 with TRBJ1-4, with D possibly being TRBD1 (6 bases). V gave up 7 bases and J gave up 8 bases, with 17 bases separating them. The CDR3 has 14 residues. Germline V gene data show CDR1 as SNHLY and CDR2 as FYNNEI. In DNA, the CDR3 is TGTGCCAGCACCTATGGTGGTACAGGGGAAAAACTGTTTTTT. It encodes CASTYGGTGEKLFF.

This chain joins TRBV7-3 and TRBJ2-1; 10 nucleotides match TRBD2. Germline V gene lookup returns CDR1 SGHTA and CDR2 FQGTGA. The V and J ends lost 3 bases and 10 bases, in that order; junction bases with no gene match: 6. The CDR3 length is 14 residues. CDR3 DNA sequence: TGTGCCAGCAGCTTGCAACTAGCGGGACGGGAGCAGTTCTTC. Its translation: CASSLQLAGREQFF.